Listed here are 6 T cell receptor beta chains from one sample, sequenced in a study of OX40 agonist ivuxolimab in advanced cancers. TCRdb's table, derived via immunoSEQ multiplex PCR, lists solely in-frame clones and lacks some. The sample comprises under 95,000 clones, around nine tenths of which are singletons, and over 0.6% rests with the top ten. Sequences were derived from CD4+ or CD8+ T cells sorted from blood, sampled in a trial of the OX40 agonist ivuxolimab. All receptors derive from an adult with an advanced solid tumor such as melanoma, head and neck, liver or kidney cancer.

J is TRBJ1-1 and V is TRBV7-3, with no clear D. Germline assignment: CDR1 SGHTA and CDR2 FQGTGA. The CDR3 is 13 residues long. The V end was cut by 3 bases, the J end by 2 bases, with 7 bases between. As DNA, the CDR3 is TGTGCCAGCAGCTTGGCGGAAAACACTGAAGCTTTCTTT. Its translation: CASSLAENTEAFF.

The genes are TRBV19 and TRBJ2-7; 11 nucleotides match TRBD2. Germline-derived CDR1 and CDR2 are LNHDA and SQIVND (reference sequence). Trimming took 1 base from V and 6 from J; bases not matched to a gene: 2. This CDR3 has 14 amino acids. The CDR3 nucleotides read TGTGCCAGTAGTATAGTCACTAGCGGGAGCGAGCAGTACTTC. Protein product: CASSIVTSGSEQYF. The variable domain in full, completed from reference TRBV19 and TRBJ2-7, reads DGGITQSPKYLFRKEGQNVTLSCEQNLNHDAMYWYRQDPGQGLRLIYYSQIVNDFQKGDIAEGYSVSREKKESFPLTVTSAQKNPTAFYLCASSIVTSGSEQYFGPGTRLTVT.

V is TRBV5-1 and J is TRBJ2-3; TRBD2 is a possible D gene (5 bases). The CDR3 spans 16 residues. Germline-derived CDR1 and CDR2 are SGHRS and YFSETQ. With 4 bases removed from V and 0 bases from J, the gap between germline ends came to 15 bases. The CDR3 region has the DNA TGCGCCAGCAGCCGGGGATACCCAGATAGCACAGATACGCAGTATTTT. Translating it yields CASSRGYPDSTDTQYF.

The chain couples TRBV7-8 to TRBJ2-2; possibly TRBD1 for D (5 bases). V was pared by 1 base and J by 8 bases, with 14 bases between. CDR3 length equals 15 residues. CDR1 is SGHVS, CDR2 FQNEAQ, per germline. DNA for the CDR3: TGTGCCAGCAGCTTAGTGGCAGGGTTTGCGGGGGAGCTGTTTTTT. Translating gives CASSLVAGFAGELFF.

V gene TRBV4-2 combines with J gene TRBJ2-5; D is unresolved. Trimming pared 4 bases from V and 4 bases from J, leaving 16 bases between. From germline, CDR1 is LGHNA and CDR2 YNFKEQ. This CDR3 has 15 amino acids. In DNA form, the CDR3 reads TGTGCCAGCAGCCGTCTCTCTGGGCCCGGAGAGACCCAGTACTTC. Its translation is CASSRLSGPGETQYF.

The chain couples TRBV18 to TRBJ1-3; a weak D match, TRBD1 (5 bases). CDR1 is KGHSH and CDR2 is LQKENI in the germline V gene. There are 16 residues in the CDR3. Deletions cut 4 bases from V and 4 bases from J, with 17 bases between. This CDR3 is CASSQPGGSPGNTIYF. The CDR3 DNA reads TGTGCCAGCTCACAGCCTGGGGGATCCCCAGGAAACACCATATATTTT.